Reported below is one T cell receptor (beta chain). The antigen is not known. Sequencing used immunoSEQ multiplex PCR; TCRdb keeps in-frame clones, though not all of them. Counted here are around 20,000 clones, about 70% occurring once; the ten biggest clones make up 28%. Germline V lookup: CDR1 SGHDN, CDR2 FVKESK. V lost 0 bases, J lost 3 bases, and 6 bases stayed unmatched. CDR3 length: 16 residues. The data originate from a study of cytotoxic CD8 clonotypes in ibrutinib-treated CLL. Study in general: Of a cohort that held roughly eleven relapsed/refractory and 15 treatment-naive patients, about 18 were IGHV unmutated. Response material was collected after a median about 11 months of treatment, range 6 to 36.

Study-wide results and limits: Baseline clonality, higher than in age-matched healthy donors, tracked circulating CD8+ T-cell counts. Samples from sustained-remission and progressing patients were taken at different times.

The rearrangement uses TRBV14 and TRBJ1-1, with 8 bases that match TRBD1. The source was PBMCs, collected after 24 months of ibrutinib treatment. This clonotype was sampled from a human donor with chronic lymphocytic leukemia. CDR3 nucleotides: TGTGCCAGCAGCCAAGATCGTTGGACAGGGTACACTGAAGCTTTCTTT. Translating it yields CASSQDRWTGYTEAFF. The variable domain in full, completed from reference TRBV14 and TRBJ1-1, reads EAGVTQFPSHSVIEKGQTVTLRCDPISGHDNLYWYRRVMGKEIKFLLHFVKESKQDESGMPNNRFLAERTGGTYSTLKVQPAELEDSGVYFCASSQDRWTGYTEAFFGQGTRLTVV.